This T cell receptor beta chain was identified in a study of T cell changes during pregnancy in multiple sclerosis. Assay used: immunoSEQ multiplex PCR; TCRdb lists only in-frame clones, some missing. The table has 85,000 to 100,000 clones, roughly 92% seen once. This material consisted of peripheral blood, taken after pregnancy. The sequence derives from a female donor with multiple sclerosis, enrolled in a pregnancy study.

The CDR3 here is CASSPKTTGVDTQYF. CDR3 coding DNA: TGCGCCAGCAGCCCGAAGACGACAGGGGTGGATACGCAGTATTTT. The chain combines TRBV5-1 with TRBJ2-3; TRBD1 agrees at 8 bases. Germline assignment: CDR1 SGHRS and CDR2 YFSETQ. V was clipped by 4 bases and J by 6 bases; unmatched bases: 10. The CDR3 contains 15 residues. Full variable domain (missing parts from reference TRBV5-1 and TRBJ2-3): KAGVTQTPRYLIKTRGQQVTLSCSPISGHRSVSWYQQTPGQGLQFLFEYFSETQRNKGNFPGRFSGRQFSNSRSEMNVSTLELGDSALYLCASSPKTTGVDTQYFGPGTRLTVL.